The present T cell receptor (beta chain) was sequenced within a study of T-cell memory formation after mild COVID-19. General study results and limits: Contracting clones localized mainly to CM and EM when CD4+ and mainly to EMRA when CD8+. Clones that contracted from day 15 to 85 were balanced CD4/CD8, while later expanders leaned CD4+.

TCRdb used MiXCR to reprocess the 5' RACE reads, holding one entry per CDR3 protein. The sample lists roughly 450,000 distinct CDR3 sequences; approximately 18% were seen once. CDR1 and CDR2 (germline): SEHNR, FQNEAQ (reference sequence). This CDR3 is 17 amino acids long. The V end lost 4 bases, the J end lost 8 bases, and 26 bases lay between the germline ends. About this clonotype: Its antigen is not known.

The TCR originated in an adult woman who had mild COVID-19 (a few samples of this study predate the infection). Cell type and time point are not known. The sample comprised PBMCs or a T cell subset sorted from them (not recorded which). The rearrangement uses TRBV7-9 and TRBJ1-2; D might be TRBD1 (5 bases). The CDR3 here is CASSSLPSSPGLGGYTF. The CDR3 nucleotides are TGTGCCAGCAGCTCCCTACCTTCGTCCCCAGGGCTCGGAGGCTACACCTTC.